The 19 T cell receptor beta chains below come from one sample, sequenced in a study of blood T cells in healthy people across ages. Then a second PCR, running roughly 7 to 12 cycles, was carried out with a sample-barcoded 5' primer and a J-beta primer mix. Each CDR3 protein gets one entry after TCRdb re-called the 5' RACE reads with MiXCR. In the table there are about 730,000 distinct CDR3 sequences, approximately 39% of which are singletons. Sequencing was performed on blood. Receptors originate from a woman aged 55-69 years in good health.

This clonotype was detected once. This clone may be a read error of a much larger clone one base away. The genes are TRBV4-3 and TRBJ2-5, with D maybe TRBD2 (6 bases). CDR1 is LGHNA and CDR2 is YSLEER in the germline V gene. V was clipped by 1 base and J by 11 bases, with 23 bases between them. CDR3 length equals 16 residues. This chain's CDR3 is CASSQVLGSMYNEQYF. The CDR3, as DNA: TGCGCCAGCAGCCAAGTCCTCGGGAGTATGTACAATGAGCAGTACTTC.

The V and J genes are TRBV27 and TRBJ1-5, with D hard to call. This CDR3 contains 11 residues. The germline V and J ends were trimmed by 6 bases and 9 bases, with 9 bases remaining between them. Germline lookup yields CDR1 MNHEY and CDR2 SMNVEV (reference sequence). CDR3 sequence: CASSDFWPQHF. Here the CDR3 DNA reads TGTGCCAGCAGCGATTTCTGGCCCCAGCATTTT.

The V gene is TRBV5-5, the J gene TRBJ2-5; D is unresolved. The germline CDR1 and CDR2 sequences are SGHKS and YYEKEE (reference sequence). This CDR3 comprises 14 residues. Deletions cut 2 bases from V and 6 bases from J, with 14 bases between. For the CDR3, the DNA is TGTGCCAGCAGCTTCAACCTAGAGGCAAAGACCCAGTACTTC. It encodes CASSFNLEAKTQYF. Full variable domain (outside the CDR3, taken from reference TRBV5-5 and TRBJ2-5): DAGVTQSPTHLIKTRGQQVTLRCSPISGHKSVSWYQQVLGQGPQFIFQYYEKEERGRGNFPDRFSARQFPNYSSELNVNALLLGDSALYLCASSFNLEAKTQYFGPGTRLLVL.

On this clonotype itself: Sequence at one end of the junction differs from germline and may be a read error. This chain joins TRBV4-2 and TRBJ2-1; 9 bases map to TRBD1. Germline CDR1 and CDR2: LGHNA and YNFKEQ. CDR3 length: 15 residues. CDR3 amino acids: CASNQDRGGGGEQFF. CDR3 nucleotide sequence: TGTGCCAGCAACCAAGACAGGGGGGGAGGCGGTGAGCAGTTCTTC.

This clonotype occurred many times. The chain joins TRBV7-9 to TRBJ1-4, with a tentative D call TRBD1 (5 bases). CDR3 size: 14 residues. Germline V gene sequence: CDR1 SEHNR, CDR2 FQNEAQ (reference sequence). V was pared by 5 bases and J by 3 bases, with 10 bases between. This CDR3 reads CASSGGEANEKLFF. CDR3 nucleotides: TGTGCCAGCAGCGGGGGAGAAGCTAATGAAAAACTGTTTTTT.

V is TRBV7-2 and J is TRBJ2-5; tentatively, D is TRBD1 (6 bases). Germline V gene sequence: CDR1 SGHTA, CDR2 FQGNSA. The V end lost 2 bases, the J end lost 5 bases, and 24 bases lay between the germline ends. The CDR3 consists of 18 residues. The CDR3 sequence: CASSLLGAGKGVWETQYF. The CDR3 DNA sequence: TGTGCCAGCAGCTTACTGGGGGCAGGGAAGGGGGTATGGGAGACCCAGTACTTC.

This clonotype was seen only once. The chain couples TRBV9 to TRBJ1-2; perhaps TRBD1 as D (5 bases). Germline CDR1 and CDR2: SGDLS and YYNGEE. V was cut by 0 bases and J by 1 base, with 13 bases left in between. The CDR3 is made up of 16 amino acids. DNA for the CDR3: TGTGCCAGCAGCGTAGCCGCAGGGACGGTTAACTATGGCTACACCTTC. Translation gives CASSVAAGTVNYGYTF.

In its sample, this clonotype was seen a few times. CDR3 protein: CSAKGERGGDYEQYF. In DNA, the CDR3 is TGCAGTGCCAAGGGTGAGCGGGGGGGAGACTACGAGCAGTACTTC. The chain combines TRBV20-1 with TRBJ2-7; 10 bases match TRBD2. The V segment lost 6 bases and the J segment 3 bases; nucleotides outside the gene matches: 11. The CDR3 loop spans 15 amino acids. CDR1 DFQATT and CDR2 SNEGSKA come from the germline V gene (reference sequence).

This clonotype was observed a handful of times. The rearrangement uses TRBV9 and TRBJ2-3; tentative D call: TRBD1 (5 bases). Looked up from germline, CDR1 is SGDLS and CDR2 is YYNGEE. V lost 2 bases, J lost 2 bases, and 15 bases lay in between. This CDR3 has 16 amino acids. The CDR3 DNA follows: TGTGCCAGCAGCGTTTGGACACAGTTCCCCACAGATACGCAGTATTTT. This encodes CASSVWTQFPTDTQYF.

This clonotype was recorded once. V usage is TRBV7-8 and J usage is TRBJ2-2; D remains ambiguous. The CDR3 runs to 14 residues. V lost 2 bases to trimming and J lost 1 base, with 5 bases between them. Germline V gene data show CDR1 as SGHVS and CDR2 as FQNEAQ. The CDR3 coding sequence is TGTGCCAGCAGCTTAATGGGGAACACCGGGGAGCTGTTTTTT. Translation: CASSLMGNTGELFF.

The chain uses TRBV15 and TRBJ2-5; 9 bases align to TRBD1. CDR3 length: 14 amino acids. Germline V gene sequence: CDR1 LNHNV, CDR2 YYDKDF (reference sequence). V dropped 4 bases and J dropped 4; count of bases not matched to a gene: 4. In DNA, the CDR3 is TGTGCCACCAGCAAAACAGGGGGCGCAGAGACCCAGTACTTC. As protein: CATSKTGGAETQYF.

The chain has TRBV7-2 and TRBJ2-5; no definite D call. V was shortened by 0 bases and J by 7 bases, with 12 bases between the two germline ends. Germline CDR1 SGHTA, CDR2 FQGNSA. This CDR3 contains 14 residues. The CDR3 here is CASSLALPDGTQYF. The CDR3 bases are TGTGCCAGCAGCTTAGCGTTGCCCGATGGGACCCAGTACTTC. Full variable domain (outside the CDR3, taken from reference TRBV7-2 and TRBJ2-5): GAGVSQSPSNKVTEKGKDVELRCDPISGHTALYWYRQSLGQGLEFLIYFQGNSAPDKSGLPSDRFSAERTGGSVSTLTIQRTQQEDSAVYLCASSLALPDGTQYFGPGTRLLVL.

The chain recombines TRBV3-1 with TRBJ2-7; 9 bases are a match to TRBD1. The junction had 4 bases not matched to a gene; V was cut back by 5 bases and J by 2 bases. From germline, CDR1 is LGHDT and CDR2 YNNKEL (reference sequence). The CDR3 length is 14 residues. In DNA, the CDR3 is TGTGCCAGCAGCGCCCGGGACAGGGCCTACGAGCAGTACTTC. It encodes CASSARDRAYEQYF.

This chain links TRBV2 with TRBJ1-1; D ambiguous. V was pared by 5 bases and J by 0 bases, with 13 bases between. CDR1 is SNHLY and CDR2 is FYNNEI in the germline V gene. The CDR3 runs 15 residues. As DNA, the CDR3 is TGTGCCAGCAGTCCCTTAAACCGACTGAACACTGAAGCTTTCTTT. Its protein product is CASSPLNRLNTEAFF. Supplemented by reference TRBV2 and TRBJ1-1, the full variable domain reads EPEVTQTPSHQVTQMGQEVILRCVPISNHLYFYWYRQILGQKVEFLVSFYNNEISEKSEIFDDQFSVERPDGSNFTLKIRSTKLEDSAMYFCASSPLNRLNTEAFFGQGTRLTVV.

The chain links TRBV6-2 or TRBV6-3 to TRBJ2-1; 8 bases agree with TRBD2. V lost 11 bases and J lost 6; bases outside the gene matches: 3. The CDR3 runs to 11 residues. Germline V lookup: CDR1 MNHEY, CDR2 SVGEGT. Here the CDR3 reads CAAAGGNEQFF. The CDR3 DNA reads as TGTGCCGCGGCGGGGGGCAATGAGCAGTTCTTC.

This clonotype has a handful of counts. CDR3 DNA sequence: TGTGCCAGCAAATGGACAGCCGACAATGAGCAGTTCTTC. Residues: CASKWTADNEQFF. The chain combines TRBV2 with TRBJ2-1; possibly TRBD1 for D (6 bases). The CDR3 length is 13 residues. CDR1 is SNHLY and CDR2 is FYNNEI in the germline V gene. V dropped 7 bases and J dropped 5 bases, with 12 bases sitting between them.

The chain is built from TRBV7-2 and TRBJ2-7; D might be TRBD2 (5 bases). V lost 1 base and J lost 0, with 10 bases in between. CDR1 and CDR2 from the germline V gene are SGHTA and FQGNSA. The CDR3 has 15 amino acids. The CDR3 sequence is CASSLGGSDSYEQYF. The CDR3 DNA sequence: TGTGCCAGCAGCTTAGGGGGTAGCGACTCCTACGAGCAGTACTTC.

This clonotype came up a few times. The rearrangement links TRBV6-2 or TRBV6-3 to TRBJ2-4; D ambiguous. The end of the DNA aligns better with TRBJ2-7, so the J call may be wrong. This CDR3 spans 14 amino acids. CDR1 is MNHEY, CDR2 SVGEGT, per germline. The CDR3 loop is CASSYGLIIYEQYF. The CDR3 nucleotides read TGTGCCAGCAGTTACGGTCTTATTATCTACGAGCAGTACTTC.

As regards this clonotype: A clone one base away is much larger, so this may be a read error. The chain employs TRBV12-3 or TRBV12-4 and TRBJ2-3, with TRBD2 identical over 11 bases. The CDR3 spans 16 residues. Written as DNA, the CDR3 is TGTGCCAGCAGTTTTCTAGCGGGGGGAAGCATAGATACGCAGTATTTT. Translated: CASSFLAGGSIDTQYF.